What follows are 18 T cell receptor beta chains derived from one specimen sequenced in a study of shared clonotypes between healthy human individuals. The table came from immunoSEQ multiplex PCR; TCRdb's copy has only in-frame clones and leaves some out. Of around 200,000 clones detected, around 63% appear once; the ten largest clones hold about 9.4%. The material sequenced was memory CD4+ T cells sorted from blood. The sample's subset: CD45RA-negative fraction. The receptors were gathered from a young man in good health.

This clone appeared a few times. V usage is TRBV2 and J usage is TRBJ2-4; TRBD1 is a possible D gene (6 bases). V was clipped by 4 bases and J by 3 bases, with 10 bases between them. CDR1 and CDR2 from the germline V gene are SNHLY and FYNNEI. The CDR3 is 14 residues long. The CDR3: CASSGQALKNIQYF. The CDR3 coding sequence is TGTGCCAGCAGTGGACAGGCGCTCAAAAACATTCAGTACTTC.

The chain has TRBV30 and TRBJ2-7; no clear D gene. V dropped 4 bases and J dropped 2 bases, with 12 bases sitting between them. Looked up from germline, CDR1 is GTSNPN and CDR2 is SVGIG (reference sequence). The CDR3 consists of 13 residues. The CDR3 here is CAWNGGSAYEQYF. The CDR3 DNA follows: TGTGCCTGGAACGGCGGATCCGCCTACGAGCAGTACTTC.

This sequence joins TRBV7-2 and TRBJ1-1, with TRBD1 matching over 8 bases. From germline, CDR1 is SGHTA and CDR2 FQGNSA. The CDR3 is 14 amino acids. Trimming cost V 6 bases and J 6 bases; bases outside gene matches: 9. CDR3 residues: CASRTTGGASEAFF. The CDR3, as DNA: TGTGCCAGCAGAACAACAGGGGGTGCGTCTGAAGCTTTCTTT. The full variable domain, with the rest looked up from reference TRBV7-2 and TRBJ1-1, is GAGVSQSPSNKVTEKGKDVELRCDPISGHTALYWYRQSLGQGLEFLIYFQGNSAPDKSGLPSDRFSAERTGGSVSTLTIQRTQQEDSAVYLCASRTTGGASEAFFGQGTRLTVV.

The chain recombines TRBV7-2 with TRBJ2-5, with D unresolved. Germline CDR1 reads SGHTA; CDR2 reads FQGNSA. The CDR3 is 15 amino acids. The V end was cut by 1 base, the J end by 2 bases, with 11 bases between. This chain's CDR3 is CASSLVGSRQETQYF. The CDR3 coding sequence is TGTGCCAGCAGCTTAGTCGGCAGCAGACAAGAGACCCAGTACTTC.

The table lists this clone with a few counts. The chain links TRBV27 to TRBJ2-2; 7 bases map to TRBD1. V shed 4 bases, J shed 7 bases, and the junction held 9 bases outside the gene matches. The CDR3 length is 15 residues. The germline gives CDR1 MNHEY, CDR2 SMNVEV (reference sequence). The CDR3 bases are TGTGCCAGCAGTTCAACTACAGGGGCGGACGGGGAGCTGTTTTTT. It codes for CASSSTTGADGELFF.

The gene calls are TRBV5-1 and TRBJ2-7; 9 nucleotides align to TRBD1. V lost 4 bases, J lost 3 bases, and 14 bases stayed unmatched. The CDR3 covers 17 residues. CDR1 and CDR2 (germline): SGHRS, YFSETQ. The chain's CDR3 is CASSTGQGNVGGYEQYF. Here the CDR3 DNA reads TGCGCCAGCAGCACGGGACAGGGTAATGTTGGTGGCTACGAGCAGTACTTC.

The genes are TRBV18 and TRBJ1-3; D gene uncertain. Germline V gene data show CDR1 as KGHSH and CDR2 as LQKENI. This CDR3 spans 15 amino acids. V gave up 5 bases and J gave up 0 bases, with 11 bases separating them. CDR3 sequence (DNA): TGTGCCAGCTCAACGGACGTTTCCTCTGGAAACACCATATATTTT. It codes for CASSTDVSSGNTIYF.

This clone was counted only a few times. This chain uses TRBV7-9 with TRBJ1-3; 7 bases are shared with TRBD1. This CDR3 contains 14 residues. Germline CDR1 is SEHNR and CDR2 is FQNEAQ (reference sequence). Losses at the gene ends were 3 bases for V and 4 bases for J; bases not matched to a gene: 3. CDR3 sequence (DNA): TGTGCCAGCAGCTTTGGGACAGCCGGAAACACCATATATTTT. Translating gives CASSFGTAGNTIYF.

The chain employs TRBV7-8 and TRBJ1-1; TRBD1 matches 7 bases. Trimming at V came to 4 bases and at J to 5 bases, leaving 7 bases not matched to a gene. This CDR3 comprises 14 residues. CDR1 is SGHVS and CDR2 is FQNEAQ in the germline V gene. CDR3 DNA sequence: TGTGCCAGCAGCTCGGAAAACAGGGGTACTGAAGCTTTCTTT. Its translation is CASSSENRGTEAFF.

The J gene is TRBJ2-1, the V gene TRBV11-2; D gene unclear. The V gene's germline CDR1 is SGHAT and CDR2 FQNNGV. V was pared by 3 bases and J by 0 bases, with 9 bases between. The CDR3 spans 15 residues. The CDR3 region is CASSLGSSSYNEQFF. The CDR3 DNA reads TGTGCCAGCAGCTTGGGGTCGAGCTCCTACAATGAGCAGTTCTTC.

This chain uses TRBV27 with TRBJ1-2; D not certain. CDR1 MNHEY and CDR2 SMNVEV come from the germline V gene (reference sequence). This CDR3 is built from 14 residues. Trimming took off 0 bases at V and 3 bases at J, with 8 bases between the two ends. The CDR3 region is CASSLSYFDYGYTF. The CDR3 DNA is TGTGCCAGCAGTTTATCGTATTTTGACTATGGCTACACCTTC.

The chain is built from TRBV5-4 and TRBJ2-1; 12 nucleotides align to TRBD2. This CDR3 has 14 amino acids. Germline CDR1 is SGHNT and CDR2 is YYREEE (reference sequence). V lost 7 bases and J lost 3; bases outside the gene matches: 2. The CDR3 region has the DNA TGTGCCAGCGAGGGACTAGCGGGCTACAATGAGCAGTTCTTC. Protein product: CASEGLAGYNEQFF.

In the case of this clone: The sample has other DNA sequences that encode this CDR3 too. The chain is built from TRBV20-1 and TRBJ2-1, with D hard to call. Germline lookup yields CDR1 DFQATT and CDR2 SNEGSKA (reference sequence). The germline V and J ends were trimmed by 3 bases and 7 bases, with 7 bases remaining between them. This CDR3 region has 11 residues. The CDR3 bases are TGCAGTGCTAGTGGCCGTAATGAGCAGTTCTTC. The encoded protein is CSASGRNEQFF.

The table lists this clone with a count of one. Written as DNA, the CDR3 is TGTGCCAGCAGCTTACGCGGCTATAGCACCGGGGAGCTGTTTTTT. This encodes CASSLRGYSTGELFF. V and J are TRBV11-2 and TRBJ2-2, with unresolved D. The germline V gene encodes CDR1 SGHAT and CDR2 FQNNGV. The CDR3 is made up of 15 amino acids. Trimming left V 2 bases short and J 4 bases short, with 11 bases between.

The chain couples TRBV18 to TRBJ1-3; D is ambiguous. Looked up from germline, CDR1 is KGHSH and CDR2 is LQKENI. The CDR3 has 15 amino acids. The V end lost 8 bases, the J end lost 0 bases, and 14 bases lay between the germline ends. The CDR3 region is CASRVDLSSGNTIYF. CDR3 sequence (DNA): TGTGCCAGCCGCGTCGACCTGAGCTCTGGAAACACCATATATTTT.

V is TRBV7-9 and J is TRBJ1-1, with TRBD1 as a possible D gene (5 bases). The CDR3 is 12 amino acids. From germline, CDR1 is SEHNR and CDR2 FQNEAQ (reference sequence). V was trimmed by 2 bases and J by 5 bases, leaving 6 bases between them. DNA of the CDR3: TGTGCCAGCAGCTTAAGGGGTACTGAAGCTTTCTTT. Its translation: CASSLRGTEAFF.

As concerns this clone: The same CDR3 can be traced to other DNA sequences in this sample. V gene TRBV5-6 combines with J gene TRBJ2-3; D is unresolved. The CDR3 consists of 12 residues. Germline lookup yields CDR1 SGHDT and CDR2 YYEEEE. V lost 1 base to trimming and J lost 4 bases, with 4 bases between them. The CDR3 DNA sequence: TGTGCCAGCAGCTTGTCTGCAGATACGCAGTATTTT. It translates to CASSLSADTQYF.

The chain carries TRBV6-1 and TRBJ2-3; TRBD1 aligns across 8 bases. This CDR3 spans 14 amino acids. The germline V gene has CDR1 MNHNS and CDR2 SASEGT. Losses at the gene ends were 11 bases for V and 5 bases for J; bases not matched to a gene: 12. The CDR3 nucleotides are TGTGCCGCCAACAGGGGGGTATCAGAAGATACGCAGTATTTT. Its translation is CAANRGVSEDTQYF.